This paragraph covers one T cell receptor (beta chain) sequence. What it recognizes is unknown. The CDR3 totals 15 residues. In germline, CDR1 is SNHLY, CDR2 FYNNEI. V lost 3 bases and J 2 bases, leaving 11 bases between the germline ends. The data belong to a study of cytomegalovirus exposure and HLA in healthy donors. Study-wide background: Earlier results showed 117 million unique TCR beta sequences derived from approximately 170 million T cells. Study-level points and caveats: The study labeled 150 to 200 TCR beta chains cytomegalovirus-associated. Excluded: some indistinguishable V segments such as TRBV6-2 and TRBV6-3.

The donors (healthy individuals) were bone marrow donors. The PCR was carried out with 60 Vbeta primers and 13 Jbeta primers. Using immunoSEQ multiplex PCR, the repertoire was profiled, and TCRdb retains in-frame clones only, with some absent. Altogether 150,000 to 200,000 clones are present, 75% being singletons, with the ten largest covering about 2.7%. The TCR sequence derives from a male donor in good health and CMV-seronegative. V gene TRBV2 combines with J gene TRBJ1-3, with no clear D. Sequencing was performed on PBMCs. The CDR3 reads CASSDLLTTGNTIYF. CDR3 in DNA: TGTGCCAGCAGTGATCTCCTGACAACTGGAAACACCATATATTTT.